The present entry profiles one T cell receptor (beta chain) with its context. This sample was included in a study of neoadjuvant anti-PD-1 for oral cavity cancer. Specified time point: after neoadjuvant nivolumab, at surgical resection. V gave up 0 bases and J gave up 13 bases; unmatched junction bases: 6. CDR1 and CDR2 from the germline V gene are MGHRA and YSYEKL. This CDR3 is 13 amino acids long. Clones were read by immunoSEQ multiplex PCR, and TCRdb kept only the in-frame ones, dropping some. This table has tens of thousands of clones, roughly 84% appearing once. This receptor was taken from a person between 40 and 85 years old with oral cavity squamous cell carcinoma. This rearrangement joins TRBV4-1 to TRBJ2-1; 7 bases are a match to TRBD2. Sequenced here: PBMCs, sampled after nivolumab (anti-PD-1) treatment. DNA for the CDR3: TGCGCCAGCAGCCAAGATGGGAGGGCGGGACAGTTCTTC. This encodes CASSQDGRAGQFF.